This T cell receptor (beta chain) was identified during a study of shared clonotypes between healthy human individuals. Study background: A donor's plate count was three for CD4 naive and three for CD4 memory; CD8 naive had two and CD8 memory one. Study-level results: All-four-donor shared clonotypes had higher generation probabilities than non-shared clonotypes did.

The CDR3 has 15 amino acids. Deletions cut 6 bases from V and 0 bases from J, with 13 bases between. Looked up from germline, CDR1 is MNHNY and CDR2 is SVGAGI (reference sequence). About this clone itself: Its matching antigen is unknown.

Measured with immunoSEQ multiplex PCR; TCRdb has only the in-frame clones, and not every one. The sample lists over a million clones; roughly 95% were seen once. Negatively enriched CD4+ T cells were divided by CD45RA into naive and memory. This TCR was recovered from a man aged 25 to 40 in good health. Source material: naive CD4+ T cells sorted from blood. Subset given: CD45RA+ positively selected. V and J are TRBV6-6 and TRBJ2-3, with D possibly matching TRBD2 (6 bases). CDR3 loop: CASRPAGSSTDTQYF. The CDR3 nucleotides are TGTGCCAGCAGACCCGCGGGGTCTAGCACAGATACGCAGTATTTT.